These 28 T cell receptor beta chains were sequenced from one sample in a study of blood T cell repertoires in COVID-19. Some clones are missing from TCRdb's copy, which holds only in-frame ones; the method was immunoSEQ multiplex PCR. The sample has about 98,000 clones, approximately 82% seen once. The material sequenced was peripheral blood. Source of these receptors: a man aged 55-75 years with acute or convalescent COVID-19.

The chain combines TRBV19 with TRBJ1-2; a weak D match, TRBD1 (6 bases). This CDR3 contains 15 residues. Germline V gene data show CDR1 as LNHDA and CDR2 as SQIVND (reference sequence). Trimming took 3 bases from V and 0 from J, leaving 11 bases between them. CDR3: CASSMLPGANYGYTF. DNA for the CDR3: TGTGCCAGTAGTATGCTGCCAGGGGCTAACTATGGCTACACCTTC. The entire variable domain, with the rest obtained from reference TRBV19 and TRBJ1-2, is as follows: DGGITQSPKYLFRKEGQNVTLSCEQNLNHDAMYWYRQDPGQGLRLIYYSQIVNDFQKGDIAEGYSVSREKKESFPLTVTSAQKNPTAFYLCASSMLPGANYGYTFGSGTRLTVV.

This clone was counted once. This chain uses TRBV7-7 with TRBJ2-3, with 15 bases matching TRBD2. The CDR3 contains 15 residues. J lost 6 bases, V lost 5 bases, and 3 bases had no gene match. Germline CDR1 reads SSHAT; CDR2 reads FNYEAQ (reference sequence). CDR3 DNA: TGTGCCAGCAGCCCCGGGACTAGCGGGAGGGATACGCAGTATTTT. This sequence encodes CASSPGTSGRDTQYF.

This clone was seen repeatedly, ten times or more. The V call is TRBV7-3, the J call TRBJ1-1; D is undetermined. The germline V gene encodes CDR1 SGHTA and CDR2 FQGTGA. This CDR3 is built from 13 residues. The V and J ends lost 5 bases and 1 base respectively, with 8 bases between them. The CDR3 DNA reads as TGTGCCAGCAGCACTCAACGGAACACTGAAGCTTTCTTT. This codes for CASSTQRNTEAFF.

The chain joins TRBV28 to TRBJ1-5; TRBD1 matches 10 bases. The CDR3 contains 14 residues. CDR1 and CDR2 (germline): MDHEN, SYDVKM. V lost 6 bases, J lost 5 bases, and 4 bases stayed unmatched. CDR3 sequence (DNA): TGTGCCAGCAGACATGGACAGGGGGATCAGCCCCAGCATTTT. Protein: CASRHGQGDQPQHF. Together with reference TRBV28 and TRBJ1-5, the CDR3 gives the full variable domain: DVKVTQSSRYLVKRTGEKVFLECVQDMDHENMFWYRQDPGLGLRLIYFSYDVKMKEKGDIPEGYSVSREKKERFSLILESASTNQTSMYLCASRHGQGDQPQHFGDGTRLSIL.

V usage is TRBV19 and J usage is TRBJ2-3; 7 nucleotides line up with TRBD2. Germline V gene data show CDR1 as LNHDA and CDR2 as SQIVND (reference sequence). V lost 7 bases to trimming and J lost 2 bases; unmatched junction nucleotides: 3. This CDR3 is 13 amino acids long. The CDR3 loop reads CASKTSDTDTQYF. The CDR3 DNA is TGTGCCAGTAAAACTAGCGACACAGATACGCAGTATTTT.

J is TRBJ1-1 and V is TRBV11-2; 8 nucleotides agree with TRBD1. The CDR3 runs to 17 residues. Germline CDR1 is SGHAT and CDR2 is FQNNGV. With V trimmed by 5 bases and J by 3 bases, 14 bases remained unmatched. CDR3 bases: TGTGCCAGCAGCCCAAGGAGCAGGGGGCGCCGGTACACTGAAGCTTTCTTT. Its protein product is CASSPRSRGRRYTEAFF. Using reference TRBV11-2 and TRBJ1-1 for the parts outside the CDR3, the full variable domain is EAGVAQSPRYKIIEKRQSVAFWCNPISGHATLYWYQQILGQGPKLLIQFQNNGVVDDSQLPKDRFSAERLKGVDSTLKIQPAKLEDSAVYLCASSPRSRGRRYTEAFFGQGTRLTVV.

This clone is labeled as medium-sized. The rearrangement links TRBV7-9 to TRBJ1-5; TRBD1 matches 10 bases. CDR3 length: 16 residues. The J segment lost 11 bases and the V segment lost 5 bases, leaving 15 bases of the junction unmatched. CDR1 and CDR2 (germline): SEHNR, FQNEAQ (reference sequence). The CDR3 loop reads CASSKDLGQGITAQHF. The CDR3 bases are TGTGCCAGCAGCAAAGACTTGGGACAGGGGATTACGGCCCAGCATTTT.

V gene TRBV20-1 combines with J gene TRBJ2-3, with D perhaps TRBD1 (6 bases). The CDR3 sequence is 12 residues long. V dropped 6 bases and J dropped 5 bases, with 12 bases sitting between them. CDR1 and CDR2 from the germline V gene are DFQATT and SNEGSKA (reference sequence). The CDR3 loop is CSASSGVDTQYF. CDR3 nucleotide sequence: TGCAGTGCCAGTTCAGGGGTAGATACGCAGTATTTT.

The chain couples TRBV2 to TRBJ1-4; TRBD1 is a possible D gene (5 bases). V lost 2 bases, J lost 14 bases, and 12 bases lay in between. The CDR3 totals 12 residues. Germline-derived CDR1 and CDR2 are SNHLY and FYNNEI. CDR3 DNA sequence: TGTGCCAGCAGTGAATGGCGGGGGAGGCTGTTTTTT. It codes for CASSEWRGRLFF.

This chain connects TRBV5-6 to TRBJ2-2; D might be TRBD1 (6 bases). The CDR3 extends over 14 amino acids. V was trimmed by 2 bases and J by 6 bases, leaving 11 bases between them. Germline V gives CDR1 SGHDT, CDR2 YYEEEE. The CDR3 region has the DNA TGTGCCAGCAGCTTCCGGGACACCCCCGGGGAGCTGTTTTTT. Translation: CASSFRDTPGELFF.

The sample holds one count of this clone. The chain employs TRBV10-1 and TRBJ2-3; 10 nucleotides match TRBD2. After removal of 4 bases from V and 0 bases from J, the junction contained 4 bases not matched to a gene. This CDR3 comprises 16 residues. Germline CDR1 is WNHNN and CDR2 is SYGVQD (reference sequence). The CDR3 nucleotides are TGCGCCAGCAGTGGGACTAGCGGTTCTAGCACAGATACGCAGTATTTT. Protein product: CASSGTSGSSTDTQYF.

A few counts support this clone. CDR3 loop: CATSRDRGAGGYTF. The CDR3 region has the DNA TGTGCCACCAGCAGAGATCGGGGGGCAGGTGGCTACACCTTC. The chain is built from TRBV15 and TRBJ1-2, with D possibly TRBD1 on 6 matching bases. Per the germline V gene, CDR1 is LNHNV and CDR2 is YYDKDF (reference sequence). The CDR3 is 14 amino acids. The V gene lost 0 bases and the J gene lost 7 bases, with 12 bases spanning the gap.

V and J are TRBV18 and TRBJ1-2, with TRBD1 matching over 11 bases. The CDR3 extends over 17 amino acids. The J segment lost 3 bases and the V segment lost 6 bases, leaving 12 bases of the junction unmatched. CDR1 and CDR2 from the germline V gene are KGHSH and LQKENI. The CDR3, as DNA: TGTGCCAGCTCCCCCATTCAAGAGGGACAGGGGGACTATGGCTACACCTTC. The encoded protein is CASSPIQEGQGDYGYTF.

The chain joins TRBV7-9 to TRBJ1-2, with TRBD1 matching 7 bases. V lost 1 base to trimming and J lost 2 bases; unmatched junction nucleotides: 1. The germline V gene encodes CDR1 SEHNR and CDR2 FQNEAQ (reference sequence). This CDR3 has 14 residues. In nucleotides, the CDR3 is TGTGCCAGCAGCTTAGGGGGACAGAACTATGGCTACACCTTC. Amino acid sequence: CASSLGGQNYGYTF.

This CDR3 reads CASSSRTVDNYGYTF. The DNA of the CDR3 is TGCGCCAGCAGCTCCCGGACAGTCGATAACTATGGCTACACCTTC. V and J are TRBV4-1 and TRBJ1-2; D may be TRBD1 (6 bases). V lost 5 bases to trimming and J lost 1 base, with 14 bases between them. The germline gives CDR1 MGHRA, CDR2 YSYEKL. CDR3 length: 15 residues.

V gene TRBV21-1 combines with J gene TRBJ2-7; the D call of TRBD2 is as the table states it, not checked on the DNA. TRBV21-1 is tagged as a pseudogene. The CDR3 consists of 15 residues. CDR3 nucleotides: TGTGCCAGCAGCATTGGGGAGGGGGACTCCTACGAGCAGTACGTC. It encodes CASSIGEGDSYEQYV.

Here the CDR3 reads CASSQVGAYSNQPQHF. CDR3 bases: TGTGCCAGCAGCCAAGTGGGCGCTTATAGCAATCAGCCCCAGCATTTT. The chain employs TRBV4-2 and TRBJ1-5; D ambiguous. V lost 1 base and J lost 0, with 10 bases in between. This CDR3 is built from 16 residues. CDR1 LGHNA and CDR2 YNFKEQ come from the germline V gene.

The chain joins TRBV25-1 to TRBJ1-2; perhaps TRBD1 as D (5 bases). V gave up 6 bases and J gave up 8 bases, with 19 bases separating them. The CDR3 has 14 residues. Germline loops: CDR1 MGHDK, CDR2 SYGVNS. CDR3 loop: CASRDALGTRGYTF. CDR3 DNA: TGTGCCAGCAGAGATGCACTTGGGACTCGGGGCTACACCTTC.

V is TRBV5-1 and J is TRBJ1-6; TRBD1 aligns across 8 bases. The junction had 5 bases not matched to a gene; V was cut back by 2 bases and J by 7 bases. This CDR3 is built from 15 residues. CDR1 is SGHRS and CDR2 is YFSETQ in the germline V gene. The CDR3 spells CASSLSGGRNSPLHF. The CDR3, as DNA: TGCGCCAGCAGCTTATCAGGGGGCCGCAATTCACCCCTCCACTTT.

This rearrangement joins TRBV11-2 to TRBJ1-1; 8 bases match TRBD1. The CDR3 length is 16 residues. Trimming took 6 bases from V and 0 from J; bases not matched to a gene: 9. Germline V CDR1 and CDR2: SGHAT, FQNNGV. The CDR3 is CASSRTGGHMNTEAFF. CDR3 bases: TGTGCCAGCAGTCGAACAGGGGGGCACATGAACACTGAAGCTTTCTTT.

Only one count was recorded for this clone. The chain combines TRBV7-2 with TRBJ1-2, with TRBD1 as a possible D gene (6 bases). Germline-derived CDR1 and CDR2 are SGHTA and FQGNSA. With 1 base removed from V and 2 bases from J, the gap between germline ends came to 11 bases. The CDR3 covers 15 residues. The CDR3 DNA is TGTGCCAGCAGCTTAGTTTCAGGACAGAACTATGGCTACACCTTC. It is translated as CASSLVSGQNYGYTF.

The chain employs TRBV5-5 and TRBJ1-2; 9 bases agree with TRBD1. Per germline, CDR1 SGHKS and CDR2 YYEKEE (reference sequence). This CDR3 is built from 14 residues. V trimming: 6 bases; J trimming: 4 bases; junction bases outside the gene matches: 7. CDR3 DNA: TGTGCCAGCACCCGTGGGGGACAGGGCTATGGCTACACCTTC. Residues: CASTRGGQGYGYTF.

A few counts support this clone. The rearrangement joins TRBV2 to TRBJ1-1; a weak D match, TRBD1 (5 bases). This CDR3 spans 11 amino acids. The V end lost 5 bases, the J end lost 8 bases, and 9 bases lay between the germline ends. Germline V CDR1 and CDR2: SNHLY, FYNNEI. The CDR3 is CASSKQAEAFF. The CDR3 DNA reads as TGTGCCAGCAGTAAACAGGCGGAAGCTTTCTTT.

The chain has TRBV24-1 and TRBJ2-2; a weak D match, TRBD1 (6 bases). Trimming took off 9 bases at V and 6 bases at J, with 19 bases between the two ends. The germline CDR1 and CDR2 sequences are KGHDR and SFDVKD. The CDR3 covers 15 residues. Written as DNA, the CDR3 is TGTGCCACCGATTCCGCCGGGACAACTCCCGGGGAGCTGTTTTTT. It yields the protein CATDSAGTTPGELFF.

This clone was observed a handful of times. The rearrangement joins TRBV30 to TRBJ1-3; D gene ambiguous. CDR1 is GTSNPN and CDR2 is SVGIG in the germline V gene (reference sequence). Between the trimmed V and J ends, which lost 3 bases and 7 bases, there was a span of 10 bases. The CDR3 totals 12 residues. The CDR3 DNA reads TGTGCCTGGAGACCACCCGGGAACACCATATATTTT. As protein: CAWRPPGNTIYF.

The genes are TRBV6-5 and TRBJ2-2; perhaps TRBD1 as D (6 bases). CDR1 MNHEY and CDR2 SVGAGI come from the germline V gene. V shed 5 bases and J shed 7 bases, with 17 bases lying between them. The CDR3 extends over 15 amino acids. Here the CDR3 reads CASSQQGGGFGELFF. In DNA form, the CDR3 reads TGTGCCAGCAGTCAACAGGGCGGTGGGTTCGGGGAGCTGTTTTTT.

The chain recombines TRBV2 with TRBJ2-5, with TRBD1 matching 7 bases. The V segment lost 6 bases and the J segment 2 bases; nucleotides outside the gene matches: 6. CDR1 SNHLY and CDR2 FYNNEI come from the germline V gene. The CDR3 sequence is 14 residues long. DNA for the CDR3: TGTGCCAGCAGCCCCGACAGGGTACAAGAGACCCAGTACTTC. It yields the protein CASSPDRVQETQYF.

The V gene is TRBV19, the J gene TRBJ2-2; D is unresolved. In germline, CDR1 is LNHDA, CDR2 SQIVND (reference sequence). The CDR3 totals 13 residues. V lost 8 bases, J lost 1 base, and 8 bases lay in between. The CDR3 DNA reads TGTGCCAGTTATCGCGAGAACACCGGGGAGCTGTTTTTT. Translated, it gives CASYRENTGELFF.